This record concerns one TCR beta chain sequence. This CDR3 contains 14 residues. Germline V gene lookup returns CDR1 SGHNT and CDR2 YYREEE (reference sequence). The V segment lost 5 bases and the J segment 3 bases; nucleotides outside the gene matches: 5. Generated by immunoSEQ multiplex PCR, the TCRdb table keeps only in-frame clones and is missing some. This table holds around 99,000 clones, 85% to 95% found once. The source of the sample is a study of T cell changes during pregnancy in multiple sclerosis. The clonotype was recovered from a female donor in good health, enrolled as a control in a pregnancy study. The sample was peripheral blood, taken in the third trimester of pregnancy. This chain uses TRBV5-4 with TRBJ1-5; 7 nucleotides align to TRBD1. CDR3 residues: CASRQQGSNQPQHF. CDR3 nucleotides: TGTGCCAGCAGGCAACAGGGGTCCAATCAGCCCCAGCATTTT.